This TCR beta chain was identified in a study of blood T cell repertoires in COVID-19 (dated by TCRdb to 2020 to 2022). Looking at the study overall: Samples from collaborators originated in the United States, Italy and Spain and spanned both the acute and convalescent phases of COVID-19. The material from the prospective study consisted of cDNA or gDNA derived from T cells, B-cell-depleted T cells, or PBMCs. Deeply sampled blood TCRbeta repertoires from subjects exposed to, actively infected with, or recovered from COVID-19 were included in the dataset. The repertoires were made available in a free public database intended to serve as a resource for research on the immune response to SARS-CoV-2. Samples came from the ongoing ImmuneRACE study (first 160 participants) plus 1,254 subjects from 6 global collaborators. The sample metadata nearly always contained a de-identified subject ID, COVID-19 status, age in years and sex. HLA class I and class II types, where available, came from metadata supplied by the sample provider rather than from assay-based typing. What the work shows at the level of the full study, not this receptor alone: The amount of clinical and demographic metadata varied by source and participant and was provided uncurated.

TCRbeta CDR3 regions were amplified from genomic DNA by means of the immunoSEQ Assay, a bias-controlled multiplex PCR. Under the source paper's analysis protocol: The number of nucleated cells in each sample was estimated by amplification of reference gene primers within the assay. Sequence reads were collapsed and filtered to measure the absolute abundance of every unique TCRbeta CDR3 rearrangement. For each sample, productive Simpson clonality was calculated as the square root of Simpson's diversity index across productive rearrangements. TCRdb re-hosts the immuneACCESS table, in-frame sequences only. Its copies lack some clones; in the studies checked, an unresolved V gene accounts for under half of them, and the cause for the rest is not known. The V and J calls and the clone size are those of that table, but D and trimming were determined from the DNA. The sample table records a few hundred thousand clones; roughly 87% of these occur just once. Under 1.3% of the sample is taken by the ten largest.

Participants in the prospective study were enrolled through a virtual design, were aged about 18 to 90 years, and lived in 24 United States geographic areas. Cohort assignment in the prospective study relied on participant-reported clinical history from a screening survey and a study questionnaire. For ImmuneRACE Cohort 3, a participant was defined as recovered based on two consecutive negative NP/OP PCR tests, clearance by a healthcare professional, or resolution of symptoms. In the prospective study, whole blood, serum and a nasopharyngeal or oropharyngeal swab were collected from each participant by mobile phlebotomists. Additional blood draws and questionnaires over an approximately two-month period could optionally be provided by prospective study participants. Before DNA extraction, blood samples from the prospective study were shipped at room temperature or frozen. As for this clone: This clone's antigen is unknown. No base quality information exists; no much larger clone differs at one position.

The CDR3 spans 14 residues, from the cysteine through the phenylalanine. Just CDR3 DNA is preserved here, 42 bases in frame from base 1. The germline V gene specifies MGHDK as CDR1 and SYGVNS as CDR2. The germline V end is reduced by 3 bases and the J end by 5 bases; junction bases left unmatched: 4. Sequencing was carried out using PBMCs or T cells enriched from blood (not recorded which). This clonotype was obtained from a woman aged 25 to 45 who had recovered from COVID-19. This sequence uses TRBV25-1 and TRBJ2-5, with 9 middle bases fitting TRBD2. The DNA is TGTGCCAGCAGTGATGAGCGGGGGGTTGAGACCCAGTACTTC. Its translation reads: CASSDERGVETQYF.